Each of the 20 T cell receptor beta chains below was sequenced from the same sample in a study of PD-1 blockade in classical Hodgkin lymphoma. Using immunoSEQ multiplex PCR, the repertoire was profiled, and TCRdb retains in-frame clones only, with some absent. The sample has some 150,000 clones, about four fifths seen once; the top ten hold roughly 10%. All patients experienced relapse after autologous stem cell transplantation, and brentuximab vedotin exposure was variable. The sequences come from peripheral blood mononuclear cells (PBMCs), collected before the second cycle of nivolumab. The receptors shown here come from a human donor with classical Hodgkin lymphoma.

V usage is TRBV11-3 and J usage is TRBJ1-6; D gene uncertain. CDR3 size: 17 residues. The germline gives CDR1 SGHNT, CDR2 YENEEA. Trimming left V 0 bases short and J 7 bases short, with 16 bases between. CDR3 DNA: TGTGCCAGCAGCTTAGATGTGTCCAGGCCTTTCAATTCACCCCTCCACTTT. Protein: CASSLDVSRPFNSPLHF.

CDR3 in amino acids: CASSSPGQGANNEQFF. CDR3 nucleotide sequence: TGTGCCAGCAGTTCTCCTGGACAGGGGGCAAACAATGAGCAGTTCTTC. The chain joins TRBV6-5 to TRBJ2-1; 11 bases agree with TRBD1. Losses at the gene ends were 4 bases for V and 5 bases for J; bases not matched to a gene: 7. Germline CDR1 MNHEY, CDR2 SVGAGI. This CDR3 region has 16 residues.

This clone was observed a handful of times. The V call is TRBV7-9, the J call TRBJ1-1; D is perhaps TRBD1 (5 bases). V was shortened by 5 bases and J by 4 bases, with 11 bases between the two germline ends. The CDR3 totals 13 residues. Germline V gene lookup returns CDR1 SEHNR and CDR2 FQNEAQ (reference sequence). CDR3 nucleotide sequence: TGTGCCAGCAGCACACGAAGGGGCACTGAAGCTTTCTTT. Translating gives CASSTRRGTEAFF.

The V call is TRBV28, the J call TRBJ1-5; D is uncertain. V lost 2 bases to trimming and J lost 9 bases, with 17 bases between them. CDR1 is MDHEN, CDR2 SYDVKM, per germline. CDR3 length: 15 residues. The CDR3 loop reads CASSLRIWGPGPQHF. The CDR3 DNA reads as TGTGCCAGCAGTTTAAGGATTTGGGGTCCGGGGCCCCAGCATTTT.

The rearrangement uses TRBV5-1 and TRBJ1-1; no definite D call. CDR3 length: 15 residues. Germline V gene lookup returns CDR1 SGHRS and CDR2 YFSETQ. Trimming removed 0 bases at V and 7 bases at J, with 16 bases between. The CDR3 DNA reads TGCGCCAGCAGCTTGGGGCAGGTCACAAAGAATGAAGCTTTCTTT. Protein: CASSLGQVTKNEAFF. Looking up the rest from reference TRBV5-1 and TRBJ1-1 gives the full variable domain: KAGVTQTPRYLIKTRGQQVTLSCSPISGHRSVSWYQQTPGQGLQFLFEYFSETQRNKGNFPGRFSGRQFSNSRSEMNVSTLELGDSALYLCASSLGQVTKNEAFFGQGTRLTVV.

This clone was recorded only once. V is TRBV7-2 and J is TRBJ1-4; D remains ambiguous. The CDR3 spans 13 residues. V gave up 1 base and J gave up 11 bases, with 11 bases separating them. Germline values: CDR1 SGHTA, CDR2 FQGNSA. CDR3 DNA: TGTGCCAGCAGCTTAGACAGACTCCACAAACTGTTTTTT. Translation gives CASSLDRLHKLFF.

This clone was observed a handful of times. The CDR3 region has the DNA TGCAGCGTTGATGGGGCGGGTGCGGAGACCCAGTACTTC. As protein: CSVDGAGAETQYF. The chain couples TRBV29-1 to TRBJ2-5; either TRBD1 or TRBD2 may fit D (5 bases each). V was shortened by 3 bases and J by 5 bases, with 13 bases between the two germline ends. The CDR3 spans 13 residues. CDR1 is SQVTM and CDR2 is ANQGSEA in the germline V gene.

The chain uses TRBV4-1 and TRBJ2-3; 8 bases match TRBD2. Germline CDR1 is MGHRA and CDR2 is YSYEKL. The CDR3 contains 17 residues. After removal of 0 bases from V and 0 bases from J, the junction contained 5 bases not matched to a gene. The CDR3 DNA reads TGCGCCAGCAGCCAAGATCGGGAGGGGTCGAGCACAGATACGCAGTATTTT. Its translation: CASSQDREGSSTDTQYF.

This chain links TRBV19 with TRBJ2-7; D not resolved. The germline V gene has CDR1 LNHDA and CDR2 SQIVND (reference sequence). The CDR3 sequence is 14 residues long. With 5 bases removed from V and 0 bases from J, the gap between germline ends came to 11 bases. The CDR3 coding sequence is TGTGCCAGTAGTGAGACAAGGAGCTCCTACGAGCAGTACTTC. This encodes CASSETRSSYEQYF.

CDR3 region: CAISAQTGARTEAFF. DNA for the CDR3: TGTGCCATCAGTGCCCAAACAGGGGCGCGAACTGAAGCTTTCTTT. The chain couples TRBV10-3 to TRBJ1-1, with 7 bases fitting TRBD1. This CDR3 has 15 amino acids. In germline, CDR1 is ENHRY, CDR2 SYGVKD. Germline trimming cut 4 bases from V and 5 bases from J; bases unmatched to any gene: 10.

This chain joins TRBV5-6 and TRBJ2-5; D perhaps matches TRBD1 (6 bases). Germline V gene data show CDR1 as SGHDT and CDR2 as YYEEEE. With 4 bases removed from V and 0 bases from J, the gap between germline ends came to 10 bases. This CDR3 region has 14 residues. CDR3 nucleotide sequence: TGTGCCAGCAGCCAGAGACAGGACCAAGAGACCCAGTACTTC. Protein sequence: CASSQRQDQETQYF.

The CDR3 reads CASSVSSVEGWAKNIQYF. DNA for the CDR3: TGTGCCAGCAGTGTGAGCTCTGTAGAGGGCTGGGCCAAAAACATTCAGTACTTC. This chain joins TRBV2 and TRBJ2-4; D is perhaps TRBD2 (5 bases). The CDR3 is made up of 18 amino acids. Germline CDR1 is SNHLY and CDR2 is FYNNEI. Trimming stripped 4 bases from V and 1 base from J, with 20 bases between.

In its sample, this clone ranks as medium-sized (0.01 to 0.1%). The chain carries TRBV4-2 and TRBJ1-2; 9 positions agree with TRBD1. The CDR3 runs to 19 residues. Unmatched junction bases numbered 23, after V lost 4 bases and J lost 8 bases. CDR1 is LGHNA, CDR2 YNFKEQ, per germline. The CDR3 sequence is CASSPLGYRDRDRQGGYTF. The DNA for the CDR3 is TGTGCCAGCAGCCCACTCGGGTACCGGGACAGGGACCGACAAGGGGGCTACACCTTC.

The chain combines TRBV7-2 with TRBJ2-3; 10 nucleotides match TRBD2. V was clipped by 6 bases and J by 0 bases; unmatched bases: 9. Germline V CDR1 and CDR2: SGHTA, FQGNSA. The CDR3 has 17 amino acids. CDR3 in amino acids: CASRQAIAGGSTDTQYF. In DNA, the CDR3 is TGTGCCAGCAGGCAAGCTATAGCGGGAGGTAGCACAGATACGCAGTATTTT.

The chain recombines TRBV4-2 with TRBJ2-5; TRBD2 agrees at 7 bases. With 0 bases clipped from V and 1 base from J, the junction kept 2 bases outside the gene matches. Germline lookup yields CDR1 LGHNA and CDR2 YNFKEQ. The CDR3 covers 15 residues. In DNA form, the CDR3 reads TGTGCCAGCAGCCAAGATCGCGGGAGCCAAGAGACCCAGTACTTC. Encoded protein: CASSQDRGSQETQYF.

The rearrangement uses TRBV28 and TRBJ2-5; no reliable D call. CDR1 and CDR2 (germline): MDHEN, SYDVKM. The germline V and J ends were trimmed by 5 bases and 2 bases, with 12 bases remaining between them. The CDR3 spans 14 residues. CDR3 in amino acids: CASSRRVDQETQYF. CDR3 coding DNA: TGTGCCAGCAGTCGCCGGGTCGATCAAGAGACCCAGTACTTC. Supplemented by reference TRBV28 and TRBJ2-5, the full variable domain reads DVKVTQSSRYLVKRTGEKVFLECVQDMDHENMFWYRQDPGLGLRLIYFSYDVKMKEKGDIPEGYSVSREKKERFSLILESASTNQTSMYLCASSRRVDQETQYFGPGTRLLVL.

V gene TRBV28 combines with J gene TRBJ2-5, with 10 nucleotides matching TRBD1. The CDR3 has 14 residues. The germline gives CDR1 MDHEN, CDR2 SYDVKM. Unmatched junction bases numbered 2, after V lost 2 bases and J lost 5 bases. CDR3 in amino acids: CASSLGQGVETQYF. The CDR3 DNA sequence: TGTGCCAGCAGTTTAGGACAGGGGGTTGAGACCCAGTACTTC.

The gene calls are TRBV10-3 and TRBJ1-2, with 10 bases identical to TRBD1. Germline CDR1 is ENHRY and CDR2 is SYGVKD. The CDR3 spans 14 residues. The V segment lost 10 bases and the J segment 4 bases; nucleotides outside the gene matches: 9. CDR3 nucleotides: TGTGCCAGCACTGGGACAGGGGCCATCTATGGCTACACCTTC. This codes for CASTGTGAIYGYTF.

The chain employs TRBV6-1 and TRBJ2-6; either TRBD1 or TRBD2 may fit D (5 bases each). Germline V lookup: CDR1 MNHNS, CDR2 SASEGT. The CDR3 length is 15 residues. Deletions cut 1 base from V and 4 bases from J, with 8 bases between. DNA of the CDR3: TGTGCCAGCAGTGAAGATTGGGGGGGGGCCAACGTCCTGACTTTC. Protein sequence: CASSEDWGGANVLTF.

In its sample, this clone was seen many times. The rearrangement joins TRBV7-9 to TRBJ2-7; 8 nucleotides agree with TRBD2. Germline V gene lookup returns CDR1 SEHNR and CDR2 FQNEAQ (reference sequence). The CDR3 spans 18 residues. V gave up 2 bases and J gave up 2 bases; unmatched junction bases: 14. The CDR3, as DNA: TGTGCCAGCAGCTTACCTAAAACGGGAAGCGGGAGCCCCTACGAGCAGTACTTC. Amino acid sequence: CASSLPKTGSGSPYEQYF.